The source of this TCR beta chain is a study of cytomegalovirus exposure and HLA in healthy donors. It was with 60 Vbeta and 13 Jbeta primers that the PCR ran. Repertoires were generated with immunoSEQ multiplex PCR, while TCRdb's copy carries only in-frame clones and drops some. The data hold approximately 170,000 clones, with 74% observed a single time. Findings of the study overall: Researchers catalogued roughly 150 TCR beta chains as cytomegalovirus-associated.

V was cut by 5 bases and J by 6 bases, with 13 bases left in between. The CDR3 runs to 13 residues. Germline V gene sequence: CDR1 SGHVS, CDR2 FQNEAQ. A single count supports this clone. What it recognizes is unknown. Input material: PBMCs. The V and J genes are TRBV7-8 and TRBJ1-1, with D maybe TRBD1 (5 bases). The clonotype was recovered from a woman aged 25 to 39 in good health and CMV-seropositive. The CDR3 region is CASSTRGKSEAFF. The CDR3 DNA reads as TGTGCCAGCAGCACAAGGGGCAAATCTGAAGCTTTCTTT.